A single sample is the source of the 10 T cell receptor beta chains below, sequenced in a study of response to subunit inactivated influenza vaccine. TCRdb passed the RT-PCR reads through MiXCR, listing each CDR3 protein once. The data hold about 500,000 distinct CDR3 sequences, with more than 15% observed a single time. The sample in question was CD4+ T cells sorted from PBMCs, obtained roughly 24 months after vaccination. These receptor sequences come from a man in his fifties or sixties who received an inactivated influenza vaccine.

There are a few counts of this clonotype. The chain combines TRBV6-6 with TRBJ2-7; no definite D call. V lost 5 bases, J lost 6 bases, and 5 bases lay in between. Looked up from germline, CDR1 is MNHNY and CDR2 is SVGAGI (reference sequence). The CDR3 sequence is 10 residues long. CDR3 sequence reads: CASSLLEQYF. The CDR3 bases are TGTGCCAGCAGTCTACTCGAGCAGTACTTC.

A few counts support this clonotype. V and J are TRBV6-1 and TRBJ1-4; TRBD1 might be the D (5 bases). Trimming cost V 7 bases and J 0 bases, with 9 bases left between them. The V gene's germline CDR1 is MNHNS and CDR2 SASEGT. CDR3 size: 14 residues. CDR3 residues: CASTGHPTNEKLFF. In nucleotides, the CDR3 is TGTGCCAGCACCGGACACCCAACTAATGAAAAACTGTTTTTT.

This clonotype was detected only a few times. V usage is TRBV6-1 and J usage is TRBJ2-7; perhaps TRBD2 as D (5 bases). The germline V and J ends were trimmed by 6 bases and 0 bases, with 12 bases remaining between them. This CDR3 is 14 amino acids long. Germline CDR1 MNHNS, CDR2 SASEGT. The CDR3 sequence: CASRRAESSYEQYF. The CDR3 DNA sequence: TGTGCCAGCAGGAGAGCGGAAAGCTCCTACGAGCAGTACTTC.

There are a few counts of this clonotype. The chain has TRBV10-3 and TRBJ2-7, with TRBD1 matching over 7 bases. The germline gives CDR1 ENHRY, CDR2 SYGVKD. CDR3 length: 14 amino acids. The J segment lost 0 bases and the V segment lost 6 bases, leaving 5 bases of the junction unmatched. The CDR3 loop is CAIRVTGLSYEQYF. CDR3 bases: TGTGCCATCAGGGTGACAGGGCTCTCCTACGAGCAGTACTTC.

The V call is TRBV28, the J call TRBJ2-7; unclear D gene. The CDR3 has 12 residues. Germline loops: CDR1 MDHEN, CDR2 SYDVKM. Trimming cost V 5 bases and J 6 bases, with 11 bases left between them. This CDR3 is CASSPPALEQYF. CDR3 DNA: TGTGCCAGCAGTCCCCCGGCTCTCGAGCAGTACTTC.

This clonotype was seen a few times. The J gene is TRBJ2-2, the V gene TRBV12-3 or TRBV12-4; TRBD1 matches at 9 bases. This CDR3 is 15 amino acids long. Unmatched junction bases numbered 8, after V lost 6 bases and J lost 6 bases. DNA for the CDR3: TGTGCCAGCAGATTCACAGGGGGCATGGCCGGGGAGCTGTTTTTT. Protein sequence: CASRFTGGMAGELFF.

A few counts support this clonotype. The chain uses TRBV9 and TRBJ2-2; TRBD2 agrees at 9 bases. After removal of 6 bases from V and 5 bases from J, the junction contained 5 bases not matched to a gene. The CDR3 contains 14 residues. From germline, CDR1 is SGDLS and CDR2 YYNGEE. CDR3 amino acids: CASKAGGITGELFF. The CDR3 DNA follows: TGTGCCAGCAAAGCGGGGGGAATTACCGGGGAGCTGTTTTTT.

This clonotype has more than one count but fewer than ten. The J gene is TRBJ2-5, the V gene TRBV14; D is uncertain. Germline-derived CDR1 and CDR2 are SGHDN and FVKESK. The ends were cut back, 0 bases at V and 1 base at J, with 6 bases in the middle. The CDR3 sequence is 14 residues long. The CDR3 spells CASSQDVSQETQYF. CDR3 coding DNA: TGTGCCAGCAGCCAAGATGTCAGCCAAGAGACCCAGTACTTC.

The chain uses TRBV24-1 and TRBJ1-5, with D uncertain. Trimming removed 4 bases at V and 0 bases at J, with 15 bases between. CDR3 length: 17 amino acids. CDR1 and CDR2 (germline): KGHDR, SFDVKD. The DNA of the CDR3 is TGTGCCACCAGTGACGAGCCTTGGACGGCTAGCAATCAGCCCCAGCATTTT. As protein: CATSDEPWTASNQPQHF.

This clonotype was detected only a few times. CDR3 loop: CASRGLAAPDTQYF. The DNA for the CDR3 is TGCGCCAGCAGGGGACTAGCAGCCCCAGATACGCAGTATTTT. The chain has TRBV5-1 and TRBJ2-3, with 9 positions matching TRBD2. The CDR3 is 14 residues long. The V and J ends lost 5 bases and 4 bases, in that order; junction bases with no gene match: 5. CDR1 is SGHRS and CDR2 is YFSETQ in the germline V gene.